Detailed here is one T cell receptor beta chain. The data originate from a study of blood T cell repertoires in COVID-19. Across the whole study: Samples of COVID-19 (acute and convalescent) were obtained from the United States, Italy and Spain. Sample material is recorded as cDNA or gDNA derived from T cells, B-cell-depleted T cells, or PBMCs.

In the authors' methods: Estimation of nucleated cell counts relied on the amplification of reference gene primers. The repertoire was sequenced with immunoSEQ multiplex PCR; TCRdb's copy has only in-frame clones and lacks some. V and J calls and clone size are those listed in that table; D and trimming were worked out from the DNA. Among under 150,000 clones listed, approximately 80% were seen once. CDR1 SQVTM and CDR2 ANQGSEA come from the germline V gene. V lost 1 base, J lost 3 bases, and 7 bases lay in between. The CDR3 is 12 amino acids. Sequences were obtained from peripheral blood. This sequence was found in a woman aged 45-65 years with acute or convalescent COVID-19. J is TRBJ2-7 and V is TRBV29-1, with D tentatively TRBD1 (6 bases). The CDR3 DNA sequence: TGCAGCGTTGAAGGGGACAACTACGAGCAGTACTTC. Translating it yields CSVEGDNYEQYF.